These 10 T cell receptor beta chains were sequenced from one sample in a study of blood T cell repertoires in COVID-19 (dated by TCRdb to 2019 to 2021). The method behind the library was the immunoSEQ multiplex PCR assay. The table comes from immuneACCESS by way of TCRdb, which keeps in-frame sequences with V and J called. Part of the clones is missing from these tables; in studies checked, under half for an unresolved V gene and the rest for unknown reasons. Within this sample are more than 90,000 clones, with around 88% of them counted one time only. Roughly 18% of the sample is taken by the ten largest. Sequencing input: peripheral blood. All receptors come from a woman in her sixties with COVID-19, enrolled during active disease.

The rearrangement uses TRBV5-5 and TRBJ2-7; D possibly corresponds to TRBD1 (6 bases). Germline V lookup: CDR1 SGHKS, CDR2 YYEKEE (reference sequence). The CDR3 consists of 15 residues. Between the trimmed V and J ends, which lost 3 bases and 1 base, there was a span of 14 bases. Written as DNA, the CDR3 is TGTGCCAGCAGCTCACGGACAGTATCGTCCTACGAGCAGTACTTC. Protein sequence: CASSSRTVSSYEQYF.

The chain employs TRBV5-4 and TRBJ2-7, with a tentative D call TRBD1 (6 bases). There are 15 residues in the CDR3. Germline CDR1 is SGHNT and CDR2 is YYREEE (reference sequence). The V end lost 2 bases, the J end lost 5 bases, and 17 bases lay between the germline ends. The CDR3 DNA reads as TGTGCCAGCAGCTTTACCGGGACAAGGACTGACGAGCAGTACTTC. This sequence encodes CASSFTGTRTDEQYF.

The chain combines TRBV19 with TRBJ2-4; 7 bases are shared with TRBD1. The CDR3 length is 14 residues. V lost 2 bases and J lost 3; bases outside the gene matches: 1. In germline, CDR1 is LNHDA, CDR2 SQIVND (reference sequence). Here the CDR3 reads CASSIRTGKNIQYF. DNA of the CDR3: TGTGCCAGTAGTATACGGACAGGCAAAAACATTCAGTACTTC.

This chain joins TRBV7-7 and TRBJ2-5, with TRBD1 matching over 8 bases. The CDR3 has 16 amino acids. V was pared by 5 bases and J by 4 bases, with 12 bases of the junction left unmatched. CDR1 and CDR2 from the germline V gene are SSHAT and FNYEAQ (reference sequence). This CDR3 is CASSPRRGQGLETQYF. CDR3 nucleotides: TGTGCCAGCAGCCCTCGCCGCGGACAGGGATTAGAGACCCAGTACTTC.

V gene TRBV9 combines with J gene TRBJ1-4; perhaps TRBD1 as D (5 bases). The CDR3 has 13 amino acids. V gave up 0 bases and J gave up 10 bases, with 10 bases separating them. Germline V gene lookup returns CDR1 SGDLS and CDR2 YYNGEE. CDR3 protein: CASSVGAGGKLFF. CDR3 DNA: TGTGCCAGCAGCGTAGGTGCCGGGGGAAAACTGTTTTTT.

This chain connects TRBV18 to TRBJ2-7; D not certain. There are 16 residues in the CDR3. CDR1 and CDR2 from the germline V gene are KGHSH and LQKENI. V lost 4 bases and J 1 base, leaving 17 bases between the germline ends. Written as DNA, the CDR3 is TGTGCCAGCTCACAGCGACCCGGGTCCTGGTCCTACGAGCAGTACTTC. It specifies CASSQRPGSWSYEQYF.

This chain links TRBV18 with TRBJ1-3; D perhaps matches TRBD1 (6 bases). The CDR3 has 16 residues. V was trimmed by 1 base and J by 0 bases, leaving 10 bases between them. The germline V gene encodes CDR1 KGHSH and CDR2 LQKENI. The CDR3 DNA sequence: TGTGCCAGCTCACCACAGCAGGGGAACTCTGGAAACACCATATATTTT. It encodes CASSPQQGNSGNTIYF.

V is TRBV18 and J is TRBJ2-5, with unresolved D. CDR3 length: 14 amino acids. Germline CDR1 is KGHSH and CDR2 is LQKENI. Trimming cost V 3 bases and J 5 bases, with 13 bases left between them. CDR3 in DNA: TGTGCCAGCTCACCGTATACTACTGAGGAGACCCAGTACTTC. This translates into CASSPYTTEETQYF.

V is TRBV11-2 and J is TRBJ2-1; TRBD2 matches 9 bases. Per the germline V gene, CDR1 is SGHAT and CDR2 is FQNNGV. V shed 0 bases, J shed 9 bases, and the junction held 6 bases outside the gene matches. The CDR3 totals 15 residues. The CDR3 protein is CASSLDTGLAIEQFF. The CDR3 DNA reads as TGTGCCAGCAGCTTAGATACAGGACTAGCGATTGAGCAGTTCTTC.

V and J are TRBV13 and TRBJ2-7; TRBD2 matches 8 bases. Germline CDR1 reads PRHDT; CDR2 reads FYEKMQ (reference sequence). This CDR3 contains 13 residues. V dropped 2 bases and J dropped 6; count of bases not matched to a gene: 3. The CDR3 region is CASSLNGGAEQYF. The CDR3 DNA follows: TGTGCCAGCAGCTTAAACGGGGGGGCCGAGCAGTACTTC.